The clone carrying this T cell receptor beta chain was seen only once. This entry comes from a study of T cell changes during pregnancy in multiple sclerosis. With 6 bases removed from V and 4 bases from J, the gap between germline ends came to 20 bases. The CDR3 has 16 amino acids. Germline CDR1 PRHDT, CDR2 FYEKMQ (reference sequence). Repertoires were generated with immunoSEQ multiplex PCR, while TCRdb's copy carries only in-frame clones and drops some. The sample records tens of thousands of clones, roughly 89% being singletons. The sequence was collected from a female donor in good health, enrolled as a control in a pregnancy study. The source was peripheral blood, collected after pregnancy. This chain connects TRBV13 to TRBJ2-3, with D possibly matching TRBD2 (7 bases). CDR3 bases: TGTGCCAGCAGACCCTGGGGGGGCCGGGGAGCAGATACGCAGTATTTT. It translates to CASRPWGGRGADTQYF.